This T cell receptor beta chain was observed in a study of beta chain features in type 1 diabetes. General study findings and limits: Compared to healthy donors, patients appeared to have naive, central memory and Treg TCRB repertoires that were more alike. Moderately but significantly shorter TCRB CDR3s were found in Type 1 diabetes patients in all four CD4+ subsets.

Expressed TCRB transcripts were sequenced because the isolated RNA had all been reverse transcribed beforehand. Assay: immunoSEQ multiplex PCR; the TCRdb copy retains only in-frame clones and omits some. The table has hundreds of thousands of clones, about an eighth seen once; the top ten hold around 0.04%. Concerning this clone itself: Its specificity is unknown.

The receptor was derived from a man between 18 and 29 years old with type 1 diabetes. Specimen: naive CD4+ T cells from blood.

CDR3: CASSHFPQGAVDTGELFF. The DNA for the CDR3 is TGCGCCAGCAGTCATTTCCCTCAGGGGGCGGTGGACACCGGGGAGCTGTTTTTT. The chain couples TRBV23-1 to TRBJ2-2, with TRBD1 matching 8 bases. TRBV23-1 qualifies as an ORF whose function is uncertain. V lost 3 bases and J lost 3; bases outside the gene matches: 12. The CDR3 contains 18 residues.